This T cell receptor (beta chain) emerged from a study of blood T cell repertoires in COVID-19. Across the study: From the United States, Italy and Spain came samples of acute and convalescent COVID-19.

Methods used by the authors: From reference gene primer amplification, estimates of nucleated cell counts were derived. Assay: immunoSEQ multiplex PCR; the TCRdb copy retains only in-frame clones and omits some. V, J and clone size are those of that table, while D and trimming were read from the DNA. The sample records 210,000 or so clones, 80% being singletons. The CDR3 is 13 amino acids. The rearrangement uses TRBV21-1 and TRBJ1-6; the DNA was not used to check the table's D call, TRBD1. TRBV21-1 is a pseudogene locus. The sequencing sample was made of PBMCs or T cells enriched from blood (not recorded which). The clonotype was recovered from a man aged 25 to 45 with acute COVID-19. The CDR3 loop is CASSTGEDSPLHF. The CDR3 DNA reads TGTGCCAGTTCGACAGGGGAGGATTCACCCCTCCACTTT.